The clone carrying this TCR beta chain occurred a few times. CDR1 is SEHNR and CDR2 is FQNEAQ in the germline V gene (reference sequence). Trimming shortened V by 4 bases and J by 0 bases, and 9 bases separated the two germline ends. This CDR3 is built from 14 residues. The sample comes from a study of regulatory T cells in long-lasting Graves disease. Time point described: newly diagnosed GD, antithyroid drugs for less than 3 months. TCR sequences were obtained from RNA taken from PBMCs. Arm-PCR of CDR3 regions and iRepertoire HTBI primers were the basis on which TCR beta libraries were built. TCRdb re-analysed the multiplex PCR reads in MiXCR, keeping a single row per CDR3 protein. The profile covers 500,000 or so distinct CDR3 sequences, with around 15% appearing a single time and 9.5% to 15% taken by the ten largest. These data were likewise used in another study, on T cells in Graves' hyperthyroidism and ophthalmopathy.

The chain links TRBV7-9 to TRBJ1-1, with D perhaps matching TRBD1 (5 bases). This clonotype originated in a man aged 35 to 55 with Graves disease. Sequences were derived from peripheral blood mononuclear cells (PBMCs), sampled at new diagnosis, from a patient treated with antithyroid drugs. CDR3 amino acids: CASSSRVMNTEAFF. CDR3 DNA sequence: TGTGCCAGCAGCTCCAGGGTAATGAACACTGAAGCTTTCTTT.